This T cell receptor beta chain emerged from a study of T cells after yellow fever vaccination. Study findings and constraints: Contamination by abundant bulk-population clonotypes could be present in FACS-sorted repertoires. The secondary response was weaker, and its peak arrived faster, on day 5 versus 15. The appearance of a small share of clonotypes in both CD4 and CD8 compartments was observed.

The CDR3 contains 15 residues. Germline V lookup: CDR1 SGHTA, CDR2 FQGNSA. Trimming took off 3 bases at V and 7 bases at J, with 16 bases between the two ends. This clonotype came up a few times. What it binds is unknown. Universal primer sites and UMIs were introduced during 5'RACE template-switching synthesis of TCR cDNA. TCRdb re-derived calls from the 5' RACE reads in MiXCR, one entry per CDR3 protein. The data hold 500,000 to 650,000 distinct CDR3 sequences, with around 16% observed a single time. The receptor comes from a man aged 18 to 30 who received the YFV17D yellow fever vaccine. The source material was PBMCs, sampled roughly 5 days after the first yellow fever vaccination. The chain carries TRBV7-2 and TRBJ2-1; D is possibly TRBD2 (5 bases). The chain's CDR3 is CASSFLAGIRNEQFF. The DNA of the CDR3 is TGTGCCAGCAGCTTCCTAGCCGGGATTAGGAATGAGCAGTTCTTC.